The 29 T cell receptor beta chains listed next were all sequenced from one sample in a study of cytomegalovirus exposure and HLA in healthy donors. The PCR contained 60 Vbeta and 13 Jbeta primers. Measured with immunoSEQ multiplex PCR; TCRdb has only the in-frame clones, and not every one. The sample lists roughly 120,000 clones; nearly 80% were seen once. The sequenced sample consisted of PBMCs. These receptors originate from a woman younger than 45 in good health and CMV-seronegative.

The chain joins TRBV28 to TRBJ2-7, with 8 bases that match TRBD2. This CDR3 is built from 17 residues. Germline CDR1 and CDR2: MDHEN and SYDVKM. Germline trimming cut 6 bases from V and 6 bases from J; bases unmatched to any gene: 19. In DNA, the CDR3 is TGTGCCAGCAGAACGGGGATTGCCGGGACTAGGAGGCGCGAGCAGTACTTC. It specifies CASRTGIAGTRRREQYF. Combining the CDR3 with reference TRBV28 and TRBJ2-7 gives the whole variable domain DVKVTQSSRYLVKRTGEKVFLECVQDMDHENMFWYRQDPGLGLRLIYFSYDVKMKEKGDIPEGYSVSREKKERFSLILESASTNQTSMYLCASRTGIAGTRRREQYFGPGTRLTVT.

This sequence joins TRBV30 and TRBJ2-2, with D hard to call. This CDR3 contains 14 residues. Germline V gene sequence: CDR1 GTSNPN, CDR2 SVGIG (reference sequence). The V end was cut by 0 bases, the J end by 3 bases, with 8 bases between. The CDR3: CAWSVALHTGELFF. The CDR3 DNA sequence: TGTGCCTGGAGTGTAGCTCTTCACACCGGGGAGCTGTTTTTT.

This clone is a singleton in its sample. V is TRBV5-1 and J is TRBJ1-1, with a possible D match to TRBD1 (6 bases). V lost 4 bases and J lost 3, with 16 bases in between. Germline V gene lookup returns CDR1 SGHRS and CDR2 YFSETQ. The CDR3 is 15 residues long. CDR3 coding DNA: TGCGCCAGCAGCCGAGGGGGGGGCGGGGACACTGAAGCTTTCTTT. As protein: CASSRGGGGDTEAFF.

The gene calls are TRBV10-3 and TRBJ1-4, with D unclear. The CDR3 spans 12 residues. Between the trimmed V and J ends, which lost 4 bases and 8 bases, there was a span of 8 bases. Germline CDR1 ENHRY, CDR2 SYGVKD. In DNA form, the CDR3 reads TGTGCCATCAGTGCACCCCAGGAAAAACTGTTTTTT. It codes for CAISAPQEKLFF.

The chain recombines TRBV6-1 with TRBJ2-7; 8 bases map to TRBD1. V lost 10 bases to trimming and J lost 7 bases; unmatched junction nucleotides: 15. This CDR3 is 14 amino acids long. In germline, CDR1 is MNHNS, CDR2 SASEGT. CDR3 region: CATTGTGSEEEQYF. CDR3 in DNA: TGTGCCACCACCGGGACAGGCAGCGAAGAAGAGCAGTACTTC.

The rearrangement links TRBV4-2 to TRBJ2-3; 11 bases align to TRBD2. The germline V gene encodes CDR1 LGHNA and CDR2 YNFKEQ. The V and J ends lost 5 bases and 4 bases, in that order; junction bases with no gene match: 5. The CDR3 consists of 15 residues. The DNA of the CDR3 is TGTGCCAGCAGCGAAGTAGCGGGAGGGGCAGATACGCAGTATTTT. Protein product: CASSEVAGGADTQYF.

The genes are TRBV27 and TRBJ2-7; D might be TRBD1 (6 bases). The length of the CDR3 is 15 residues. V was shortened by 8 bases and J by 3 bases, with 20 bases between the two germline ends. Germline V gene sequence: CDR1 MNHEY, CDR2 SMNVEV (reference sequence). The CDR3 nucleotides read TGTGCCAGCTCTCCACACAGGGAATCAGACTACGAGCAGTACTTC. Translated: CASSPHRESDYEQYF.

This chain links TRBV7-3 with TRBJ2-5; possibly TRBD1 for D (7 bases). V shed 5 bases and J shed 2 bases, with 12 bases lying between them. Germline loops: CDR1 SGHTA, CDR2 FQGTGA. The CDR3 has 14 amino acids. CDR3 in amino acids: CASSPGGQQETQYF. CDR3 nucleotides: TGTGCCAGCAGCCCCGGGGGACAGCAAGAGACCCAGTACTTC.

This clone showed up just a few times. This chain uses TRBV6-1 with TRBJ2-1; D gene unclear. V was shortened by 2 bases and J by 6 bases, with 14 bases between the two germline ends. This CDR3 comprises 15 residues. Germline CDR1 is MNHNS and CDR2 is SASEGT. The CDR3 region has the DNA TGTGCCAGCAGTGAATCTGGCGGAAGTTCCAATGAGCAGTTCTTC. Protein sequence: CASSESGGSSNEQFF.

This rearrangement joins TRBV2 to TRBJ2-1, with a tentative D call TRBD2 (5 bases). The CDR3 extends over 17 amino acids. Germline V gives CDR1 SNHLY, CDR2 FYNNEI. V lost 8 bases to trimming and J lost 0 bases, with 20 bases between them. In DNA form, the CDR3 reads TGTGCCAGCCCTCAAATAAGGACTTTAAGCTCCTACAATGAGCAGTTCTTC. The encoded protein is CASPQIRTLSSYNEQFF.

V is TRBV29-1 and J is TRBJ2-1; D not certain. The CDR3 length is 11 residues. The germline CDR1 and CDR2 sequences are SQVTM and ANQGSEA. With 6 bases removed from V and 8 bases from J, the gap between germline ends came to 11 bases. CDR3 DNA sequence: TGCAGCGTAGAGCTATACGATGAGCAGTTCTTC. It translates to CSVELYDEQFF.

This clone has more than one count but fewer than ten. This chain uses TRBV28 with TRBJ1-2; possible D gene TRBD1, 6 bases. The germline gives CDR1 MDHEN, CDR2 SYDVKM. The CDR3 has 17 amino acids. V dropped 0 bases and J dropped 0 bases, with 14 bases sitting between them. DNA for the CDR3: TGTGCCAGCAGTTTATGGAGTACAGGGCGCTCTAACTATGGCTACACCTTC. This translates into CASSLWSTGRSNYGYTF.

CDR3 loop: CASSLLLVSYEQYF. The CDR3 coding sequence is TGCGCCAGCAGCCTCCTACTCGTATCCTACGAGCAGTACTTC. The rearrangement links TRBV4-1 to TRBJ2-7, with unresolved D. The CDR3 covers 14 residues. V dropped 4 bases and J dropped 1 base, with 11 bases sitting between them. Germline lookup yields CDR1 MGHRA and CDR2 YSYEKL.

The rearrangement uses TRBV30 and TRBJ2-2; possible D gene TRBD2, 7 bases. Germline V gives CDR1 GTSNPN, CDR2 SVGIG (reference sequence). This CDR3 region has 14 residues. V was clipped by 2 bases and J by 1 base, with 8 bases between them. The CDR3 region is CAWSRGGNTGELFF. CDR3 nucleotide sequence: TGTGCCTGGAGTAGGGGGGGGAACACCGGGGAGCTGTTTTTT. Complete variable domain (other parts from reference TRBV30 and TRBJ2-2): SQTIHQWPATLVQPVGSPLSLECTVEGTSNPNLYWYRQAAGRGLQLLFYSVGIGQISSEVPQNLSASRPQDRQFILSSKKLLLSDSGFYLCAWSRGGNTGELFFGEGSRLTVL.

The chain combines TRBV5-5 with TRBJ2-4; possible D gene TRBD2, 6 bases. Germline V gene lookup returns CDR1 SGHKS and CDR2 YYEKEE (reference sequence). The V gene lost 3 bases and the J gene lost 9 bases, with 7 bases spanning the gap. The CDR3 contains 11 residues. The CDR3 region has the DNA TGTGCCAGCAGCTCGACTAGCATTCAGTACTTC. Translating it yields CASSSTSIQYF.

The rearrangement links TRBV7-2 to TRBJ2-2; TRBD1 is a possible D gene (5 bases). From germline, CDR1 is SGHTA and CDR2 FQGNSA. Trimming pared 2 bases from V and 5 bases from J, leaving 6 bases between. The CDR3 sequence is 13 residues long. CDR3 coding DNA: TGTGCCAGCAGCTTACCAGGGACCGGGGAGCTGTTTTTT. This sequence encodes CASSLPGTGELFF.

The chain has TRBV29-1 and TRBJ1-5, with D possibly being TRBD1 (5 bases). CDR1 and CDR2 from the germline V gene are SQVTM and ANQGSEA. CDR3 length: 13 amino acids. Trimming took off 4 bases at V and 7 bases at J, with 14 bases between the two ends. CDR3 amino acids: CSVAVRAEQPQHF. CDR3 in DNA: TGCAGCGTTGCCGTCAGGGCCGAACAGCCCCAGCATTTT.

CDR3 sequence (DNA): TGTGCCAGCAGCTTGTACACAGATACGCAGTATTTT. This encodes CASSLYTDTQYF. The chain is built from TRBV13 and TRBJ2-3, with D hard to call. The germline gives CDR1 PRHDT, CDR2 FYEKMQ (reference sequence). This CDR3 is built from 12 residues. Trimming took off 3 bases at V and 2 bases at J, with 3 bases between the two ends. Looking up the rest from reference TRBV13 and TRBJ2-3 gives the full variable domain: AAGVIQSPRHLIKEKRETATLKCYPIPRHDTVYWYQQGPGQDPQFLISFYEKMQSDKGSIPDRFSAQQFSDYHSELNMSSLELGDSALYFCASSLYTDTQYFGPGTRLTVL.

This clone has a single count. This chain joins TRBV10-3 and TRBJ2-3; TRBD1 is a possible D gene (5 bases). Germline-derived CDR1 and CDR2 are ENHRY and SYGVKD. V was cut by 2 bases and J by 1 base, with 7 bases left in between. The CDR3 has 14 amino acids. Here the CDR3 reads CAISEQQGTDTQYF. CDR3 coding DNA: TGTGCCATCAGTGAGCAACAGGGCACAGATACGCAGTATTTT.

This clone was detected only once. The rearrangement links TRBV29-1 to TRBJ2-3; TRBD2 might be the D (5 bases). The germline CDR1 and CDR2 sequences are SQVTM and ANQGSEA. Trimming removed 0 bases from V and 2 bases from J, with 15 bases in between. This CDR3 region has 16 residues. CDR3 sequence (DNA): TGCAGCGTTGAAGATCTTCAGCGGAAAAACACAGATACGCAGTATTTT. Its translation is CSVEDLQRKNTDTQYF.

This chain uses TRBV6-6 with TRBJ2-5; TRBD1 aligns across 7 bases. The trim removed 6 bases at V and 2 bases at J, leaving 6 bases unmatched. Germline loops: CDR1 MNHNY, CDR2 SVGAGI (reference sequence). This CDR3 contains 14 residues. CDR3 in DNA: TGTGCCAGCAGAGCCGGGACAGCACAAGAGACCCAGTACTTC. Translating it yields CASRAGTAQETQYF.

This clone was observed a single time. The chain couples TRBV5-4 to TRBJ2-1; a weak D match, TRBD2 (6 bases). Trimming took 1 base from V and 4 from J, leaving 15 bases between them. CDR1 and CDR2 (germline): SGHNT, YYREEE (reference sequence). The CDR3 length is 16 residues. The CDR3 here is CASSLLNGSWYNEQFF. CDR3 DNA: TGTGCCAGCAGCTTGTTGAACGGGAGTTGGTACAATGAGCAGTTCTTC. Full variable domain (rest looked up from reference TRBV5-4 and TRBJ2-1): ETGVTQSPTHLIKTRGQQVTLRCSSQSGHNTVSWYQQALGQGPQFIFQYYREEENGRGNFPPRFSGLQFPNYSSELNVNALELDDSALYLCASSLLNGSWYNEQFFGPGTRLTVL.

In this sample, this clone turned up a few times. CDR3 nucleotide sequence: TGTGCCAGCAGGAGGACAGGGAATGAGCAGTTCTTC. Translation: CASRRTGNEQFF. This chain links TRBV25-1 with TRBJ2-1, with 8 bases identical to TRBD1. The germline V gene has CDR1 MGHDK and CDR2 SYGVNS. CDR3 length: 12 residues. Trimming took 6 bases from V and 7 from J; bases not matched to a gene: 2.

The chain employs TRBV4-1 and TRBJ1-2; 10 bases map to TRBD1. The CDR3 spans 17 residues. V trimming: 5 bases; J trimming: 3 bases; junction bases outside the gene matches: 12. Germline-derived CDR1 and CDR2 are MGHRA and YSYEKL. The CDR3 reads CASSYLPGTGADYGYTF. Here the CDR3 DNA reads TGCGCCAGCAGCTACCTACCCGGGACAGGGGCGGACTATGGCTACACCTTC.

The DNA of the CDR3 is TGTGCCTGGAGTCGAGCGGGAGCGTACCCCTCCTACGAGCAGTACTTC. Amino acid sequence: CAWSRAGAYPSYEQYF. This rearrangement joins TRBV30 to TRBJ2-5; the match to TRBD2 covers 8 bases. The end of the DNA aligns better with TRBJ2-7, so the J call may be wrong. The V gene's germline CDR1 is GTSNPN and CDR2 SVGIG (reference sequence). The CDR3 extends over 16 amino acids.

The V call is TRBV7-6, the J call TRBJ2-2; 8 bases match TRBD2. The CDR3 is 15 residues long. V dropped 5 bases and J dropped 3; count of bases not matched to a gene: 5. The germline V gene encodes CDR1 SGHVS and CDR2 FNYEAQ. This CDR3 is CASSPGRAHTGELFF. The CDR3 coding sequence is TGTGCCAGCAGCCCCGGGAGGGCTCACACCGGGGAGCTGTTTTTT.

This clone was observed a few times. The rearrangement joins TRBV4-1 to TRBJ1-5; D is uncertain. The CDR3 extends over 15 amino acids. Per germline, CDR1 MGHRA and CDR2 YSYEKL. The V end lost 0 bases, the J end lost 4 bases, and 10 bases lay between the germline ends. This CDR3 reads CASSQEGSRNQPQHF. The CDR3 nucleotides read TGCGCCAGCAGCCAAGAGGGCAGTAGGAATCAGCCCCAGCATTTT.

A few counts support this clone. The V call is TRBV5-1, the J call TRBJ2-3, with D perhaps matching TRBD2 (6 bases). V was pared by 0 bases and J by 2 bases, with 13 bases between. This CDR3 contains 16 residues. Germline-derived CDR1 and CDR2 are SGHRS and YFSETQ. This CDR3 is CASSLVNAGYTDTQYF. The CDR3 coding sequence is TGCGCCAGCAGCTTGGTTAATGCGGGATACACAGATACGCAGTATTTT. The whole variable domain, filled in from reference TRBV5-1 and TRBJ2-3, reads KAGVTQTPRYLIKTRGQQVTLSCSPISGHRSVSWYQQTPGQGLQFLFEYFSETQRNKGNFPGRFSGRQFSNSRSEMNVSTLELGDSALYLCASSLVNAGYTDTQYFGPGTRLTVL.

CDR3 nucleotide sequence: TGTGCCAGCTCACCGACCGGGACAGGGTCGGCGGCTGAGCAGTTCTTC. This sequence encodes CASSPTGTGSAAEQFF. The chain links TRBV18 to TRBJ2-1, with TRBD1 matching 9 bases. The CDR3 runs 16 residues. Unmatched junction bases numbered 12, after V lost 3 bases and J lost 9 bases. The germline CDR1 and CDR2 sequences are KGHSH and LQKENI.